This T cell receptor beta chain comes out of a study of CD8 T cells in ankylosing spondylitis. Regarding the study as a whole: A motif in TCR beta, a set of fewer than ten highly homologous variants, appeared characteristic of ankylosing spondylitis blood.

A few counts support this clonotype. Its antigen is currently unknown. This CDR3 spans 13 amino acids. Trimming took 1 base from V and 4 from J, leaving 5 bases between them. The germline V gene encodes CDR1 MNHNS and CDR2 SASEGT. TCRdb used MiXCR to reprocess the 5' RACE reads, holding one entry per CDR3 protein. Of some 30,000 distinct CDR3 sequences listed, approximately 15% are singletons. This sequence joins TRBV6-1 and TRBJ2-1; D is ambiguous. What was sequenced was blood. The sequence derives from a male donor with ankylosing spondylitis or in good health (not recorded which). The CDR3 DNA follows: TGTGCCAGCAGTGAAGGTGTGTACAATGAGCAGTTCTTC. This encodes CASSEGVYNEQFF.